Included here is one TCR beta chain sequence, with context. Its antigen is unknown. Over chemoradiotherapy, repertoires were sampled more than once. Germline V lookup: CDR1 SGHRS, CDR2 YFSETQ. Trimming removed 4 bases at V and 5 bases at J, with 15 bases between. The CDR3 is 14 amino acids. This sample is part of a study of chemoradiotherapy in HPV16-positive cancers. About the study: A couple of HPV16-positive patients' cells yielded candidate HPV-specific clones and common motifs. Study-wide findings and caveats: Better recurrence-free survival went with HPV-responsive T-cell expansion in HPV16-positive patients. Candidate HPV-specific clones and E7-related TCR motifs grew in tumor during treatment.

Clones were sequenced by immunoSEQ multiplex PCR, and TCRdb holds only the in-frame ones, with some missing. The data contain under 20,000 clones, around four fifths of them seen just once; the ten biggest clones take up about 4%. The sequence was collected from a human donor with HPV-associated anogenital cancer. Specimen: blood, collected from a patient who underwent chemoradiotherapy. The chain employs TRBV5-1 and TRBJ1-2, with TRBD1 as a possible D gene (5 bases). CDR3 residues: CASSGGGRTYGYTF. The CDR3 DNA reads as TGCGCCAGCAGCGGTGGGGGGAGGACATATGGCTACACCTTC.